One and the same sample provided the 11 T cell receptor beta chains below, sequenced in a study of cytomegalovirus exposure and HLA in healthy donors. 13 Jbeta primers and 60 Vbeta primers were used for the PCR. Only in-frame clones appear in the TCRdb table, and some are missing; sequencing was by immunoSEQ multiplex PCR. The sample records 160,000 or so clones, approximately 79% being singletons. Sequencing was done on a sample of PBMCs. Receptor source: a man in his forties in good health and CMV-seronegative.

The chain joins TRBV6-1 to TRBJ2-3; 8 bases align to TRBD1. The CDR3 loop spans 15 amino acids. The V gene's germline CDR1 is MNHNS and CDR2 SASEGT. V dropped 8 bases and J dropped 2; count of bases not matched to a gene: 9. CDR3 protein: CASETGGTDTDTQYF. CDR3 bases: TGTGCCAGCGAAACAGGGGGAACGGACACAGATACGCAGTATTTT.

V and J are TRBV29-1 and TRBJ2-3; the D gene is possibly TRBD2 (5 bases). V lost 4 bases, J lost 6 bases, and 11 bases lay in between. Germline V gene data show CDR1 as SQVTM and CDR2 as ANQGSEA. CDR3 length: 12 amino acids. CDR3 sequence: CSVGERADTQYF. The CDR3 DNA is TGCAGCGTTGGAGAGAGGGCCGATACGCAGTATTTT.

CDR3 nucleotide sequence: TGCGCCACCTCTCGGGTTAGCGTTGGGGAGACCCAGTACTTC. It encodes CATSRVSVGETQYF. The V and J genes are TRBV10-2 and TRBJ2-7; D is perhaps TRBD2 (5 bases). TRBJ2-5 explains the end of the DNA better; the J call may be wrong. Per the germline V gene, CDR1 is WSHSY and CDR2 is SAAADI. There are 14 residues in the CDR3.

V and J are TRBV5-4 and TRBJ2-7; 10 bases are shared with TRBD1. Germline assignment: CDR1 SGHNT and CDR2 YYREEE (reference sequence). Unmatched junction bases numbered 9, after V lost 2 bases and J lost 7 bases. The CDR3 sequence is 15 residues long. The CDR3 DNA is TGTGCCAGCAGCTTCCCCGGGACAGGGGCGTGGGAGCAGTACTTC. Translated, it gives CASSFPGTGAWEQYF.

CDR3 loop: CASSRQGYYEQYF. The CDR3 nucleotides are TGTGCCAGCAGTCGACAGGGATACTACGAGCAGTACTTC. This chain links TRBV27 with TRBJ2-7, with 7 bases matching TRBD1. The ends lost 5 bases at V and 3 bases at J; junction bases unmatched: 4. Germline values: CDR1 MNHEY, CDR2 SMNVEV (reference sequence). The CDR3 is 13 residues long.

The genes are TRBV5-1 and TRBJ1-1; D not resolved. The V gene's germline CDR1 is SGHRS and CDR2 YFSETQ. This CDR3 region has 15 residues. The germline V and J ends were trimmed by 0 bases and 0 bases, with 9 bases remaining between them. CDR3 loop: CASSLVTGVNTEAFF. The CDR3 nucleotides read TGCGCCAGCAGCTTGGTGACCGGAGTGAACACTGAAGCTTTCTTT.

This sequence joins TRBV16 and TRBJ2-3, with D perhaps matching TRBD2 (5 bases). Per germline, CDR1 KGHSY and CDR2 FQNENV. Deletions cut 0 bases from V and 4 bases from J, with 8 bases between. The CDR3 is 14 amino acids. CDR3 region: CASSQSTSSDTQYF. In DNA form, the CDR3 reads TGTGCCAGCAGCCAATCCACTAGTTCAGATACGCAGTATTTT.

For the CDR3, the DNA is TGTGCCACCAGCACAAGACAGGGCCCTAATGAAAAACTGTTTTTT. This encodes CATSTRQGPNEKLFF. The V and J genes are TRBV15 and TRBJ1-4, with 7 bases aligning to TRBD1. The J segment lost 3 bases and the V segment lost 4 bases, leaving 5 bases of the junction unmatched. The CDR3 consists of 15 residues. Germline loops: CDR1 LNHNV, CDR2 YYDKDF (reference sequence).

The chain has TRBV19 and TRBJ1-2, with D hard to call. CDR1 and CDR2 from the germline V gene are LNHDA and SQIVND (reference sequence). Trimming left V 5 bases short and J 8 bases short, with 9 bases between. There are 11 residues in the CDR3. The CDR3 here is CASSFGVGYTF. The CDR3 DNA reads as TGTGCCAGTAGTTTCGGTGTGGGCTACACCTTC.

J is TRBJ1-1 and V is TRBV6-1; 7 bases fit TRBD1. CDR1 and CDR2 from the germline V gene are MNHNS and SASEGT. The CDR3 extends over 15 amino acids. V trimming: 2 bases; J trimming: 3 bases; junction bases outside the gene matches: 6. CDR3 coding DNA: TGTGCCAGCAGTGAAATTCCAGGGGGGTACACTGAAGCTTTCTTT. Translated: CASSEIPGGYTEAFF.

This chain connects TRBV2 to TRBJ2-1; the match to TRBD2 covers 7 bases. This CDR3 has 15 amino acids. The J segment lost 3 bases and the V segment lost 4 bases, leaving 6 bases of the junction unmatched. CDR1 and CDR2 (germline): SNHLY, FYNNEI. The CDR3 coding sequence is TGTGCCAGCAGTGTGAGCGGGACTTACTACAATGAGCAGTTCTTC. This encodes CASSVSGTYYNEQFF.